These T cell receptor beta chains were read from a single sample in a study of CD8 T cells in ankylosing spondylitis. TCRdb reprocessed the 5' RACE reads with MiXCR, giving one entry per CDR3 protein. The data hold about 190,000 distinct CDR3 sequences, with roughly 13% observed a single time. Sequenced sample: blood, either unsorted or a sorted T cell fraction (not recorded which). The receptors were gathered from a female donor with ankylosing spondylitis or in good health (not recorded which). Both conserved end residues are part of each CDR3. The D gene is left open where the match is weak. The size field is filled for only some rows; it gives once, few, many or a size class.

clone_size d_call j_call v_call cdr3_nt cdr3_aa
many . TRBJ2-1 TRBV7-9 TGTGCCAGCAGCTTTGGCAAAGTCAATGAGCAGTTCTTC CASSFGKVNEQFF
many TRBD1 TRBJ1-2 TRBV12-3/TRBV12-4 TGTGCCAGCAGAGCACCGGGACAGGTCATATCCTACACCTTC CASRAPGQVISYTF
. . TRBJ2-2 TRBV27 TGTGCCAGCAGTTTATTGGGACTGAAAGAGAACACCGGGGAGCTGTTTTTT CASSLLGLKENTGELFF
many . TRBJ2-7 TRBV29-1 TGCAGCGTTGAAAACGAGTACGAGCAGTACTTC CSVENEYEQYF
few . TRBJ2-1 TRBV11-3 TGTGCCAGCAGCTTAGTAGGCGGGGCAAACAATGAGCAGTTCTTC CASSLVGGANNEQFF
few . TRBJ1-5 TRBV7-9 TGTGCCAGCAGCTTAGCGAGCCCAGGGCAGCAGCCCCAGCATTTT CASSLASPGQQPQHF
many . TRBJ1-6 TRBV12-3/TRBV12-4 TGTGCCAGCAGTGCCGACCAGGGGCAAGCGGGGCCCCTCCACTTT CASSADQGQAGPLHF
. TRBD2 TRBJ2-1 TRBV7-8 TGTGCCAGCAGCTTAGATTCCAGGGTCAGCGGGAGCGGCTATGAGCAGTTCTTC CASSLDSRVSGSGYEQFF
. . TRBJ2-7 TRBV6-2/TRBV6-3 TGTGCCAGCAAAGTCACGGGTGCGGGAAAATTCTTCGAGCAGTACTTC CASKVTGAGKFFEQYF
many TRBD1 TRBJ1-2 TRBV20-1 TGCAGTGTTCAAAGGGTCGGGACAGGGGGCGCCGGGTATGGCTACACCTTC CSVQRVGTGGAGYGYTF
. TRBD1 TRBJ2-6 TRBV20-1 TGCAGTGCTCTGGACAGGGTAACTGGGGCCAACGTCCTGACTTTC CSALDRVTGANVLTF
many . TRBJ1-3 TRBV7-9 TGTGCCAGCAGTTACACAGGGCGCGGAAACACCATATATTTT CASSYTGRGNTIYF
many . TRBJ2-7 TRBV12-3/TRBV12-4 TGTGCCAGCGGACTCCTACCCTACGAGCAGTACTTC CASGLLPYEQYF
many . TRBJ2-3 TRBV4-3 TGCGCCAGCAGCCAAACTAAGCGGAGCACAGATACGCAGTATTTT CASSQTKRSTDTQYF
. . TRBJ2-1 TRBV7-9 TGTGCCAGCAGCTTTTTGCCGCAGTTCTTC CASSFLPQFF
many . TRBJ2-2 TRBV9 TGTGCCAGCAGCGTTAGCGGATGGGGCACCGGGGAGCTGTTTTTT CASSVSGWGTGELFF
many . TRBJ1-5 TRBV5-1 TGCGCCAGCAGCCCCGCTCCGGGGCAGCCCCAGCATTTT CASSPAPGQPQHF
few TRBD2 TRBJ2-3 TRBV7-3 TGTGCCAGCAGCTTGCTACTAGCGGGAGTAGATACGCAGTATTTT CASSLLLAGVDTQYF
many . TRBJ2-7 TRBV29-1 TGCAGCGTCGGCGAAGGGTACGAGCAGTACTTC CSVGEGYEQYF
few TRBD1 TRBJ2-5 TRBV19 TGTGCCAGTAGTATCCGACAGGGCCGGGAGACCCAGTACTTC CASSIRQGRETQYF
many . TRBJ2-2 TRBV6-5 TGTGCCAGCAGTTACGAAGTGAGGTCGCCCCCCGGGGAGCTGTTTTTT CASSYEVRSPPGELFF
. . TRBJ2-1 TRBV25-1 TGTGCCAGCCTGCCAACCAGGGGTTTTTCCAATGAGCAGTTCTTC CASLPTRGFSNEQFF
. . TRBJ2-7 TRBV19 TGTGCCAGTAGTATTAGCCTCCCGGTCGACGAGCAGTACTTC CASSISLPVDEQYF
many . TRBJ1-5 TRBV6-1 TGTGCCAGCAATCCAGGACCGTCGCGGAGCAATCAGCCCCAGCATTTT CASNPGPSRSNQPQHF